The 3 T cell receptor beta chains below come from one sample, sequenced in a study of blood T cells in healthy people across ages. Using a J-beta primer mix together with a sample-barcoded 5' primer, a second PCR was run for 7 to 11 cycles. TCRdb re-called the 5' RACE reads through MiXCR, storing one row per CDR3 protein. The sample holds 600,000 or so distinct CDR3 sequences, approximately 30% seen once. Sequencing input: blood. All receptors come from a woman older than 75 in good health.

V and J are TRBV15 and TRBJ2-1, with 8 bases matching TRBD2. The V gene end was trimmed by 1 base and the J gene end by 4 bases; junction bases not matched to a gene: 3. CDR1 is LNHNV, CDR2 YYDKDF, per germline (reference sequence). CDR3 length: 15 amino acids. CDR3 region: CATSRASGSYNEQFF. DNA of the CDR3: TGTGCCACCAGCAGAGCAAGCGGGAGTTACAATGAGCAGTTCTTC. The variable domain in full, completed from reference TRBV15 and TRBJ2-1, reads DAMVIQNPRYQVTQFGKPVTLSCSQTLNHNVMYWYQQKSSQAPKLLFHYYDKDFNNEADTPDNFQSRRPNTSFCFLDIRSPGLGDTAMYLCATSRASGSYNEQFFGPGTRLTVL.

In the case of this clonotype: The conserved phenylalanine or tryptophan is not found at the CDR3 terminus, so this likely reflects a read error. The V and J genes are TRBV5-1 and TRBJ2-1; D remains ambiguous. The CDR3 loop spans 15 amino acids. V was clipped by 7 bases and J by 0 bases, with 14 bases between them. Germline V gene data show CDR1 as SGHRS and CDR2 as YFSETQ. In DNA form, the CDR3 reads TGCGCCAGCGCCGTGGCGGACCTCTCCTACAATGAGCAGTTCGTC. Translated, it gives CASAVADLSYNEQFV.

As for this clonotype: A much larger clone sits a single nucleotide away, making a read error possible. This is likely a read error, given that the CDR3 carries no conserved phenylalanine or tryptophan at its end. V gene TRBV7-2 combines with J gene TRBJ1-1; no firm D call. The CDR3 loop spans 14 amino acids. Germline assignment: CDR1 SGHTA and CDR2 FQGNSA. Trimming left V 5 bases short and J 5 bases short, with 15 bases between. CDR3 in DNA: TGTGCCAGCAGCCTCCGGGCCCCAGTGACTGAAGCTTTCTCT. It yields the protein CASSLRAPVTEAFS.